A selection of T cell receptor beta chains follows, all from one sample in a study of Ad26.COV2.S vaccination and SARS-CoV-2 variants. Clones were sequenced by immunoSEQ multiplex PCR, and TCRdb holds only the in-frame ones, with some missing. The profile covers about 280,000 clones, with around 87% appearing a single time and 3% to 4% taken by the ten largest. The starting material was peripheral blood, obtained in a trial of Ad26.COV2.S vaccine versus placebo. The source is a person aged 18-65 years who received the Ad26.COV2.S COVID-19 vaccine or a placebo. Both conserved end residues are part of each CDR3. The D gene is left open where the match is weak. Size is stated for part of the rows, as once, few or many counts, or as a class when the clone is expanded.

j_call: TRBJ2-7; clone_size: -; v_call: TRBV7-9; d_call: -; cdr3_aa: CASSLSPSGEQYF; cdr3_nt: TGTGCCAGCAGCTTAAGCCCCTCAGGCGAGCAGTACTTC
j_call: TRBJ1-2; clone_size: once; v_call: TRBV18; d_call: -; cdr3_aa: CASSPTSEHNYGYTF; cdr3_nt: TGTGCCAGCTCACCAACGTCAGAGCATAACTATGGCTACACCTTC
j_call: TRBJ2-5; clone_size: -; v_call: TRBV28; d_call: TRBD2; cdr3_aa: CASRAGLAGGQYF; cdr3_nt: TGTGCCAGCAGAGCCGGACTAGCGGGAGGGCAGTACTTC
j_call: TRBJ1-2; clone_size: -; v_call: TRBV9; d_call: TRBD1; cdr3_aa: CASSVTGTGGGYTF; cdr3_nt: TGTGCCAGCAGCGTAACGGGGACAGGAGGTGGCTACACCTTC
j_call: TRBJ2-3; clone_size: -; v_call: TRBV19; d_call: TRBD2; cdr3_aa: CASSTTSGGTDTQYF; cdr3_nt: TGTGCCAGTAGTACAACTAGCGGGGGCACAGATACGCAGTATTTT
j_call: TRBJ1-6; clone_size: -; v_call: TRBV10-3; d_call: TRBD1; cdr3_aa: CAISARQGVDSPLHF; cdr3_nt: TGTGCCATCAGTGCCAGACAGGGGGTGGATTCACCCCTCCACTTT
j_call: TRBJ2-3; clone_size: -; v_call: TRBV19; d_call: -; cdr3_aa: CASSTRHLSSTDTQYF; cdr3_nt: TGTGCCAGTAGTACTCGACACCTTTCTAGCACAGATACGCAGTATTTT
j_call: TRBJ1-3; clone_size: -; v_call: TRBV4-1; d_call: TRBD1; cdr3_aa: CASSQEPFGQARNTIYF; cdr3_nt: TGCGCCAGCAGCCAAGAACCCTTTGGACAGGCCAGAAACACCATATATTTT
j_call: TRBJ2-2; clone_size: -; v_call: TRBV5-1; d_call: -; cdr3_aa: CASSSGWTGELFF; cdr3_nt: TGCGCCAGCAGCTCAGGGTGGACCGGGGAGCTGTTTTTT
j_call: TRBJ2-1; clone_size: -; v_call: TRBV18; d_call: TRBD2; cdr3_aa: CASSLPGRGSSYNEQFF; cdr3_nt: TGTGCCAGCTCACTCCCTGGGCGGGGGAGCTCCTACAATGAGCAGTTCTTC
j_call: TRBJ2-2; clone_size: once; v_call: TRBV7-2; d_call: -; cdr3_aa: CASSPNFNTGELFF; cdr3_nt: TGTGCCAGCAGCCCCAACTTCAACACCGGGGAGCTGTTTTTT
j_call: TRBJ1-1; clone_size: -; v_call: TRBV6-5; d_call: -; cdr3_aa: CASSLSVTTEAFF; cdr3_nt: TGTGCCAGCAGTCTGTCGGTGACCACTGAAGCTTTCTTT
j_call: TRBJ2-2; clone_size: once; v_call: TRBV7-6; d_call: TRBD1; cdr3_aa: CASSPGTANTGELFF; cdr3_nt: TGTGCCAGCAGCCCCGGGACAGCGAACACCGGGGAGCTGTTTTTT
j_call: TRBJ2-6; clone_size: -; v_call: TRBV7-9; d_call: -; cdr3_aa: CASSLAYSGANVLTF; cdr3_nt: TGTGCCAGCAGCTTAGCTTACTCTGGGGCCAACGTCCTGACTTTC
j_call: TRBJ1-4; clone_size: -; v_call: TRBV2; d_call: -; cdr3_aa: CASSPDGVNEKLFF; cdr3_nt: TGTGCCAGCAGTCCAGATGGAGTTAATGAAAAACTGTTTTTT
j_call: TRBJ1-5; clone_size: -; v_call: TRBV20-1; d_call: -; cdr3_aa: CSASHSGSGNSNQPQHF; cdr3_nt: TGCAGTGCTAGTCATAGCGGCAGCGGTAATAGCAATCAGCCCCAGCATTTT
j_call: TRBJ2-1; clone_size: -; v_call: TRBV12-5; d_call: TRBD2; cdr3_aa: CASGPRGSGRVYNEQFF; cdr3_nt: TGTGCTAGTGGTCCTCGGGGTAGCGGGAGGGTGTACAATGAGCAGTTCTTC
j_call: TRBJ2-7; clone_size: -; v_call: TRBV20-1; d_call: TRBD2; cdr3_aa: CSASSLTSGDYEQYF; cdr3_nt: TGCAGTGCTAGTTCATTGACTAGCGGAGACTACGAGCAGTACTTC
j_call: TRBJ2-4; clone_size: -; v_call: TRBV7-8; d_call: TRBD1; cdr3_aa: CASSSPSGQGAAVQYF; cdr3_nt: TGTGCCAGCAGCTCGCCCTCGGGACAGGGGGCGGCCGTGCAGTACTTC
j_call: TRBJ2-7; clone_size: -; v_call: TRBV5-1; d_call: TRBD1; cdr3_aa: CASSRDRVRSYEQYF; cdr3_nt: TGCGCCAGCAGCCGGGACAGGGTCCGATCCTACGAGCAGTACTTC
j_call: TRBJ1-1; clone_size: -; v_call: TRBV6-4; d_call: TRBD1; cdr3_aa: CASSSKTGGVKLSEAFF; cdr3_nt: TGTGCCAGCAGTTCCAAAACAGGGGGCGTTAAACTGTCTGAAGCTTTCTTT
j_call: TRBJ1-1; clone_size: -; v_call: TRBV7-9; d_call: -; cdr3_aa: CASSRTANTEAFF; cdr3_nt: TGTGCCAGCAGCCGGACGGCGAACACTGAAGCTTTCTTT
j_call: TRBJ1-1; clone_size: -; v_call: TRBV7-6; d_call: -; cdr3_aa: CASSTGGPYTEAFF; cdr3_nt: TGTGCCAGCAGCACAGGAGGGCCATACACTGAAGCTTTCTTT
j_call: TRBJ1-1; clone_size: -; v_call: TRBV10-3; d_call: -; cdr3_aa: CAISEPPTRTEAFF; cdr3_nt: TGTGCCATCAGTGAGCCCCCCACAAGGACTGAAGCTTTCTTT
j_call: TRBJ2-2; clone_size: -; v_call: TRBV7-9; d_call: -; cdr3_aa: CASSLDTNTGELFF; cdr3_nt: TGTGCCAGCAGCTTAGACACCAACACCGGGGAGCTGTTTTTT
j_call: TRBJ2-7; clone_size: -; v_call: TRBV18; d_call: TRBD1; cdr3_aa: CASSPGTVPYEQYF; cdr3_nt: TGTGCCAGCTCACCAGGGACAGTCCCCTACGAGCAGTACTTC
j_call: TRBJ2-7; clone_size: -; v_call: TRBV28; d_call: TRBD2; cdr3_aa: CASSLAGGSHYEQYF; cdr3_nt: TGTGCCAGCAGTTTAGCGGGAGGGAGTCACTACGAGCAGTACTTC
j_call: TRBJ2-1; clone_size: -; v_call: TRBV10-1; d_call: TRBD2; cdr3_aa: CASSEVAGANEQFF; cdr3_nt: TGCGCCAGCAGTGAGGTAGCGGGAGCCAATGAGCAGTTCTTC
j_call: TRBJ2-7; clone_size: -; v_call: TRBV3-1/TRBV3-2; d_call: TRBD2; cdr3_aa: CASNHLAGGDYEQYF; cdr3_nt: TGTGCCAGCAACCACCTAGCGGGAGGTGACTACGAGCAGTACTTC
j_call: TRBJ2-5; clone_size: -; v_call: TRBV18; d_call: -; cdr3_aa: CASSPTLTETQYF; cdr3_nt: TGTGCCAGCTCACCGACCCTCACGGAGACCCAGTACTTC
j_call: TRBJ1-3; clone_size: -; v_call: TRBV30; d_call: -; cdr3_aa: CAVKRGGAGNTIYF; cdr3_nt: TGTGCCGTCAAAAGGGGGGGGGCTGGAAACACCATATATTTT
j_call: TRBJ1-1; clone_size: once; v_call: TRBV9; d_call: TRBD1; cdr3_aa: CASSIAGQGPEAFF; cdr3_nt: TGTGCCAGCAGCATAGCAGGACAGGGCCCTGAAGCTTTCTTT
j_call: TRBJ1-2; clone_size: -; v_call: TRBV3-1/TRBV3-2; d_call: TRBD1; cdr3_aa: CASSYDRANYGYTF; cdr3_nt: TGTGCCAGCAGCTACGACAGGGCGAATTATGGCTACACCTTC